This T cell receptor beta chain was captured by sequencing in a study of cytomegalovirus exposure and HLA in healthy donors (dated by TCRdb to the late 2010s). Regarding the complete study: In an earlier analysis of approximately 500 of the donors, around 290 Gb of sequence data and roughly 100 million unique TCR beta sequences from about 179 million T cells were reported. An early release that covered approximately 600 HLA-typed donors contained around 300 gigabases of sequencing data and tens of millions of unique TCR sequences. Of the 350 to 400 genotyped donors, 65% to 90% fell in the genetic ancestry cluster associated with self-reported Caucasian donors. The study aimed to test whether signatures of past pathogen exposure could be identified by cataloging public T cell receptors. The T cell repertoires of some 700 subjects were profiled by immunosequencing and related to cytomegalovirus serostatus. Along with the roughly 700-subject first cohort, a separate validation cohort of over a hundred different subjects was used. To predict cytomegalovirus infection status, the study brought together high-throughput TCR immunosequencing, statistical association of individual TCRs with disease status, and machine learning. A later analysis re-analyzed previously published TCR beta repertoires from roughly 690 donors and added high-resolution HLA genotyping to study TCR occurrence patterns. Rather than using new phenotypic data, the later analysis identified candidate immune exposures from TCR beta sequences and from how often those sequences occurred across donors. An earlier analysis of 587 of the donors used high-throughput TCR beta sequencing to judge whether each TCR beta V gene segment behaved as functional or pseudogenic. Alongside the repertoire data, information on donor age, sex, ethnicity and CMV serostatus was compiled. Genome-wide SNP genotypes for about 60% of the roughly 670 donors were used in a later genetic analysis, which treated that subset as a discovery cohort. All discovery cohort repertoires had been generated using a single sequencing platform. Class I and class II HLA loci were covered by the typing at four-digit resolution. The number of typed donors differed by locus: about 620-640 for A, B, C, DRB1 and DQB1; approximately 540 for DQA1; around 580 for DPA1; and some 430 for DPB1. Four to six DR-DQ haplotypes were handled as single units for association and clustering, since linkage in the cohort was strong. Among 398 genotyped donors of the cohort, an average of approximately 240,000 unique TCR beta nucleotide sequences were sequenced per donor, around 20% of them non-productive.

Summary of the overall study and its limitations: A later analysis found that TCR association rates varied across HLA loci, with DRB1 alleles showing the most associated TCRs and HLA-C alleles the fewest. The study gave a list of 150 to 200 TCR beta chains associated with cytomegalovirus. Compared with equally common non-associated chains, HLA-associated TCR beta chains in a later analysis were more clonally expanded and had lower generation probabilities. At a false discovery rate of 0.05, a later analysis linked 15,000 to 20,000 TCR beta sequences to specific HLA alleles. The 87-base-pair reads could not distinguish some IMGT-functional V segments, including TRBV6-2 and TRBV6-3, so those segments were excluded. Assigning TCR associations to individual alleles was difficult when HLA alleles, especially DR and DQ, strongly co-occurred. A few of the identified cytomegalovirus-associated TCR beta chains were confirmed in vitro to be specific for cytomegalovirus antigens. Only TCR beta chains were sequenced in this cohort, and the absence of alpha or paired-chain data limited detectable features. A later genetic analysis reported fewer N-insertions in productive TCRs among donors in an Asian-associated ancestry cluster than the 666-donor mean. Cytomegalovirus status was reported to be diagnosed by the classifier with high specificity and sensitivity in both the original and validation cohorts. It was suggested by the authors that the approach could potentially be generalized to other disease states and immunological phenotypes. A cluster of highly shared sequence variants was judged likely to be a technical artifact of the sequencing pipeline. In a later analysis, several top co-occurrence clusters were reported to appear linked to parvovirus B19, influenza, CMV and Epstein-Barr virus. A further reported finding was that TCR beta sequences accurately predicted the HLA-A and HLA-B alleles for most subjects in the first cohort. Because counts were too low, 15 to 20 rarely observed V segments, including chromosome 9 orphons, were excluded from the earlier analysis of a few hundred of the donors. A later analysis found that most CMV-associated TCR beta chains appeared HLA-restricted, with HLA associations seemingly driven largely by CMV exposure. For the cohort, immune exposure information was limited to CMV serostatus. An earlier analysis of 587 of the donors showed that most TCR beta V segments appeared in productive rearrangements either about 87% or about 30% of the time, which broadly matched IMGT annotations. Because HLA typing was unavailable for some donors at each locus, only the typed subset was used in association tests. The presence/absence analyses assumed that sequencing depth was roughly uniform across donors, and that assumption may not be true. While some public TCRs were present in many individuals, most TCR sequences turned up only very rarely across donors. Linkage disequilibrium might explain the correlated functional status among segregating V segments, but an unknown experimental factor could not be ruled out. In a later genetic analysis, a missense DCLRE1C variant was associated with V-gene and J-gene trimming of TCR beta chains, and the association was replicated in an independent cohort.

In total, approximately 610 healthy bone marrow donors made up the cohort. Cohort members were all nominally healthy when sampled, although unrecorded immune exposures were likely present. The donor tested CMV seronegative and was one of the 352 seronegative cohort members. Every donor gave a peripheral blood sample, and the peripheral blood mononuclear cells from that sample were used for TCR beta sequencing. Genomic DNA extraction from the blood cell samples was performed with the Qiagen DNeasy Blood Extraction Kit. Turning to this clone: The clone's antigen remains unknown.

The CDR3, cysteine through phenylalanine, is 15 amino acids long. CDR3 DNA only is kept here, 45 bases in frame from base 1. CDR1 MNHNS and CDR2 SASEGT were looked up in the germline V gene. For this chain, trimming is 5 bases at the V end and 5 bases at the J end, and the number of junction bases without a gene match is 11. Library construction relied on the immunoSEQ multiplex PCR assay. For the multiplex PCR, a mixture combining 60 forward primers for TCR Vbeta segments and 13 reverse primers for TCR Jbeta segments was used. The CDR3 region of rearranged TCR beta genes was amplified from genomic DNA by a multiplex PCR assay. The Illumina HiSeq System was used to sequence the amplified TCR beta libraries as 87-base-pair reads. In the source study's methods: In a later analysis, tens of millions of unique TCR beta chains were counted across the approximately 670 repertoires, and roughly 10 million of these chains were shared by at least two donors. Raw reads were error-corrected and collapsed into unique sequences with a nearest-neighbor algorithm that merged closely related sequences to remove PCR and sequencing errors. To assign V, D and J gene segments, CDR3 sequences were aligned to IMGT reference sequences. Each retained sequence needed at least a six-nucleotide match to both a V gene segment and a J gene segment. Rearrangements were classified as productive when the CDR3 lacked stop codons and remained in frame with V and J, and all other rearrangements were classified as non-productive. Following IMGT convention, CDR3 was defined as the stretch from the second conserved V-encoded cysteine up to the conserved J-encoded phenylalanine. In an earlier analysis of just under 600 of the donors, sequences lacking an unambiguous match to a single V gene segment were excluded. An earlier analysis of 587 of the donors classified V segments as functional when productive rearrangements were above 56.7% and as segregating when the standard deviation between donors was above 5%. A statistical classification framework was developed to diagnose cytomegalovirus status using the catalog of TCR beta chain sequences. In a later analysis, V and J genes were assigned by comparing TCR nucleotide sequences against IMGT/GENE-DB human TR gene sequences. Using the TCRdist pipeline, a later analysis assigned CDR3 sequences along with most-parsimonious VDJ recombination scenarios. In a later analysis, each TCR beta chain was defined by its CDR3 amino acid sequence together with its V-gene family, and reads lacking a unique V-gene family were excluded. As a way to deal with suspected cross-contamination and a sequencing artifact, a later analysis dropped approximately 590 nucleotide sequences that were highly shared and had low generation probability. For each public chain, a later analysis derived a clonal expansion index from normalized ranks of inferred template counts within each repertoire. In a later analysis, generation probabilities were computed with a VDJ recombination model fitted to out-of-frame rearrangements, and the resulting probabilities were checked against IGoR. In a later analysis, hypergeometric tests were used to score TCR-TCR, TCR-HLA and TCR-CMV co-occurrence, with a repertoire-size bias correction applied to TCR pairs. False discovery rates were estimated in a later analysis by permuting HLA or CMV assignments 20 times. In a later analysis, co-occurring TCRs were grouped with DBSCAN, and TCRdist sequence similarity was added when clustering was performed within HLA-allele-positive subsets. For co-occurrence clustering, repertoires with fewer than 30,000 or more than 120,000 public chains were excluded, along with about five repertoires with anomalous nucleotide sharing. TCRdb mirrors the immuneACCESS table, restricted to in-frame sequences. Some clones are absent from its copies; in checked studies, under half trace to an unresolved V gene, and the reason for the others is unknown. V and J calls and clone size are given by that table; D and trimming were obtained from the DNA. This sample's listing comprises 70,000 to 80,000 clones. Of the sample, under 3% is held by the ten largest clones.

The sequenced sample consisted of PBMCs. The V gene is TRBV6-1 and the J gene is TRBJ2-7; 8 junctional bases match TRBD1. The receptor was isolated from a man between 40 and 49 years old in good health and CMV-seronegative. Read as DNA, the sequence is TGTGCCAGCAGTTCCCCAGGGACAGGCGTTAACGAGCAGTACTTC. This translates into CASSSPGTGVNEQYF.